This entry lists 14 T cell receptor beta chains sequenced from one sample in a study of CD8+ T cells in alopecia areata. cDNA reverse transcribed from extracted RNA served as the sequencing template. The assay was immunoSEQ multiplex PCR, and TCRdb's table has in-frame clones only and misses some. This sample yields roughly 75,000 clones, of which 55% to 75% are seen a single time; roughly 18% belongs to the top ten. The sample here was CD8+ T cells sorted from blood, taken at week 0. Receptors originate from a human donor with alopecia areata.

The V call is TRBV7-9, the J call TRBJ1-5; TRBD1 matches at 7 bases. The V and J ends lost 3 bases and 5 bases, in that order; junction bases with no gene match: 4. This CDR3 is built from 14 residues. Per the germline V gene, CDR1 is SEHNR and CDR2 is FQNEAQ (reference sequence). The CDR3 DNA is TGTGCCAGCAGCTTGGCGACAGGGCATCAGCCCCAGCATTTT. Protein product: CASSLATGHQPQHF.

This chain links TRBV28 with TRBJ2-7; D could derive from TRBD1 or TRBD2 (5 bases each). In germline, CDR1 is MDHEN, CDR2 SYDVKM. The CDR3 sequence is 14 residues long. The V gene lost 7 bases and the J gene lost 6 bases, with 19 bases spanning the gap. The CDR3 region is CASTLRGRGSEQYF. CDR3 bases: TGTGCCAGCACCCTAAGGGGCCGGGGAAGCGAGCAGTACTTC. The variable domain in full, with the rest retrieved from reference TRBV28 and TRBJ2-7, is DVKVTQSSRYLVKRTGEKVFLECVQDMDHENMFWYRQDPGLGLRLIYFSYDVKMKEKGDIPEGYSVSREKKERFSLILESASTNQTSMYLCASTLRGRGSEQYFGPGTRLTVT.

The J gene is TRBJ2-3, the V gene TRBV5-1; D might be TRBD2 (6 bases). The V end lost 4 bases, the J end lost 1 base, and 19 bases lay between the germline ends. The CDR3 is 17 amino acids. Germline loops: CDR1 SGHRS, CDR2 YFSETQ. The chain's CDR3 is CASSHYGGQHRTDTQYF. The CDR3 DNA sequence: TGCGCCAGCAGCCACTATGGAGGGCAACACCGCACAGATACGCAGTATTTT.

The chain employs TRBV29-1 and TRBJ2-1; a weak D match, TRBD2 (6 bases). Germline V lookup: CDR1 SQVTM, CDR2 ANQGSEA. V lost 0 bases, J lost 9 bases, and 18 bases lay in between. The CDR3 runs 15 residues. CDR3 region: CSVEELTRLEFEQFF. In DNA form, the CDR3 reads TGCAGCGTTGAAGAACTGACGCGACTAGAATTTGAGCAGTTCTTC.

As regards this clone: Other DNA sequences from this sample encode an identical CDR3 as well. The gene calls are TRBV30 and TRBJ2-7; D uncertain. The ends were cut back, 0 bases at V and 4 bases at J, with 4 bases in the middle. Germline V CDR1 and CDR2: GTSNPN, SVGIG (reference sequence). The CDR3 is made up of 11 amino acids. The CDR3: CAWSVTYEQYF. CDR3 DNA sequence: TGTGCCTGGAGTGTAACGTACGAGCAGTACTTC.

Only one count was recorded for this clone. The rearrangement joins TRBV28 to TRBJ2-3; TRBD2 agrees at 8 bases. V was clipped by 3 bases and J by 5 bases; unmatched bases: 4. CDR1 is MDHEN and CDR2 is SYDVKM in the germline V gene. The CDR3 runs to 14 residues. The CDR3 region is CASSFGTRVDTQYF. The CDR3 DNA reads as TGTGCCAGCAGTTTCGGGACTAGAGTAGATACGCAGTATTTT.

The chain joins TRBV30 to TRBJ2-3; 10 bases are a match to TRBD1. CDR3 length: 15 amino acids. Germline V gene sequence: CDR1 GTSNPN, CDR2 SVGIG (reference sequence). Trimming at V came to 2 bases and at J to 4 bases, leaving 6 bases not matched to a gene. CDR3 in DNA: TGTGCCTGGAGTAAGGGGACAGGGGTTTCAGATACGCAGTATTTT. Protein sequence: CAWSKGTGVSDTQYF. Supplemented by reference TRBV30 and TRBJ2-3, the full variable domain reads SQTIHQWPATLVQPVGSPLSLECTVEGTSNPNLYWYRQAAGRGLQLLFYSVGIGQISSEVPQNLSASRPQDRQFILSSKKLLLSDSGFYLCAWSKGTGVSDTQYFGPGTRLTVL.

V usage is TRBV30 and J usage is TRBJ2-1; D ambiguous. V was shortened by 0 bases and J by 1 base, with 1 base between the two germline ends. In germline, CDR1 is GTSNPN, CDR2 SVGIG (reference sequence). The CDR3 contains 12 residues. The CDR3 nucleotides read TGTGCCTGGAGTGTTTCCTACAATGAGCAGTTCTTC. Amino acid sequence: CAWSVSYNEQFF.

The V call is TRBV7-9, the J call TRBJ2-3; no clear D. CDR1 and CDR2 (germline): SEHNR, FQNEAQ (reference sequence). This CDR3 has 14 residues. V was trimmed by 8 bases and J by 2 bases, leaving 14 bases between them. The CDR3 spells CASGLGVNTDTQYF. The CDR3 region has the DNA TGTGCCAGCGGCCTTGGCGTAAACACAGATACGCAGTATTTT.

The sample holds a few counts of this clone. This chain uses TRBV28 with TRBJ2-1; the match to TRBD2 covers 7 bases. CDR1 is MDHEN, CDR2 SYDVKM, per germline. The V segment lost 6 bases and the J segment 8 bases; nucleotides outside the gene matches: 7. The CDR3 is 13 residues long. CDR3 residues: CASRPTSAYEQFF. In nucleotides, the CDR3 is TGTGCCAGCAGGCCCACTAGCGCATATGAGCAGTTCTTC.

V gene TRBV19 combines with J gene TRBJ2-5, with 14 bases fitting TRBD2. The trim removed 5 bases at V and 5 bases at J, leaving 10 bases unmatched. The CDR3 has 17 residues. Germline V gene sequence: CDR1 LNHDA, CDR2 SQIVND (reference sequence). CDR3 in amino acids: CASSPSGLAGAAETQYF. CDR3 nucleotide sequence: TGTGCCAGTAGTCCCTCGGGACTAGCGGGAGCGGCCGAGACCCAGTACTTC.

The V and J genes are TRBV4-2 and TRBJ1-1; 9 positions agree with TRBD1. After removal of 0 bases from V and 9 bases from J, the junction contained 5 bases not matched to a gene. CDR1 LGHNA and CDR2 YNFKEQ come from the germline V gene. CDR3 length: 14 residues. CDR3 region: CASSQDPGQGQAFF. The DNA for the CDR3 is TGTGCCAGCAGCCAAGATCCGGGACAGGGACAAGCTTTCTTT.

The chain has TRBV4-3 and TRBJ2-3; a weak D match, TRBD1 (6 bases). CDR1 and CDR2 (germline): LGHNA, YSLEER. The CDR3 is 17 amino acids. V was pared by 3 bases and J by 0 bases, with 16 bases between. CDR3 sequence (DNA): TGCGCCAGCAGCCAGGGAACAGGGCCTCGTAGCACAGATACGCAGTATTTT. It translates to CASSQGTGPRSTDTQYF.

This clone was observed a few times. This chain's CDR3 is CASRSTVSSYNEQFF. CDR3 nucleotides: TGTGCCAGCAGATCGACTGTTAGCTCCTACAATGAGCAGTTCTTC. The chain couples TRBV5-5 to TRBJ2-1; no definite D call. With 5 bases removed from V and 0 bases from J, the gap between germline ends came to 12 bases. The length of the CDR3 is 15 residues. CDR1 SGHKS and CDR2 YYEKEE come from the germline V gene (reference sequence).